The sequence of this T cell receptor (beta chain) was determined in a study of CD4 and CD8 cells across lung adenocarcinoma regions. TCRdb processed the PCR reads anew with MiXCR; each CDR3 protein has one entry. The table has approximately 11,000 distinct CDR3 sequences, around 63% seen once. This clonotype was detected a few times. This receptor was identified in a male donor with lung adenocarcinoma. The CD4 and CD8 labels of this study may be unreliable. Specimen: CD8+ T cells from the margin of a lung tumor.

In DNA form, the CDR3 reads TGTGCCAGCAGTGAATTAGGGAATGAGCAGTTCTTC. Translation: CASSELGNEQFF. The chain couples TRBV6-1 to TRBJ2-7, with D uncertain. The DNA matches TRBJ2-1 better at its end, which makes the J call doubtful. The germline gives CDR1 MNHNS, CDR2 SASEGT. The CDR3 runs 12 residues.